Below are 21 T cell receptor beta chains sequenced from a single sample in a study of Ad26.COV2.S vaccination and SARS-CoV-2 variants. The method was immunoSEQ multiplex PCR; TCRdb's version includes in-frame clones alone and lacks a portion of them. The sample lists around 300,000 clones; roughly nine tenths were seen once. Treatment noted: some 20 received Ad26.COV2.S at low or high dose, single or two shots; a few received placebo; per-sample allocation not given. Sampling happened 63 days after the first vaccine or placebo injection. The material was peripheral blood, obtained in a trial of Ad26.COV2.S vaccine versus placebo. These receptors were collected from a person aged 18-65 years who received the Ad26.COV2.S COVID-19 vaccine or a placebo.

The chain uses TRBV2 and TRBJ1-1; D gene unclear. CDR3 length equals 14 residues. V dropped 4 bases and J dropped 4 bases, with 13 bases sitting between them. Germline loops: CDR1 SNHLY, CDR2 FYNNEI. CDR3 amino acids: CASSVRLERTEAFF. In nucleotides, the CDR3 is TGTGCCAGCAGTGTTCGGTTGGAGCGCACTGAAGCTTTCTTT.

This rearrangement joins TRBV19 to TRBJ2-2, with TRBD1 identical over 8 bases. Per the germline V gene, CDR1 is LNHDA and CDR2 is SQIVND (reference sequence). The CDR3 runs to 19 residues. Trimming took 7 bases from V and 1 from J; bases not matched to a gene: 17. In DNA form, the CDR3 reads TGTGCCAGTAAGGGGTCAGGGGGCTACACTAATAGGAACACCGGGGAGCTGTTTTTT. Residues: CASKGSGGYTNRNTGELFF.

The chain uses TRBV5-8 and TRBJ2-3, with D possibly TRBD1 on 5 matching bases. The CDR3 loop spans 15 amino acids. The V gene lost 2 bases and the J gene lost 2 bases, with 12 bases spanning the gap. CDR1 SGHTS and CDR2 YDEGEE come from the germline V gene. The CDR3 spells CASSFGQGITDTQYF. DNA of the CDR3: TGTGCCAGCAGCTTCGGCCAGGGCATCACAGATACGCAGTATTTT.

This chain uses TRBV7-9 with TRBJ2-4; D gene uncertain. Trimming took 2 bases from V and 12 from J, leaving 20 bases between them. The CDR3 runs to 15 residues. Germline values: CDR1 SEHNR, CDR2 FQNEAQ (reference sequence). CDR3 region: CASSLYEGPAVNQYF. The CDR3 DNA reads TGTGCCAGCAGCTTATATGAAGGTCCAGCTGTTAATCAGTACTTC. Full variable domain (remainder filled in from reference TRBV7-9 and TRBJ2-4): DTGVSQNPRHKITKRGQNVTFRCDPISEHNRLYWYRQTLGQGPEFLTYFQNEAQLEKSRLLSDRFSAERPKGSFSTLEIQRTEQGDSAMYLCASSLYEGPAVNQYFGAGTRLSVL.

Written as DNA, the CDR3 is TGTGCCTGGAGTAACGGGAACACTGAAGCTTTCTTT. Its translation is CAWSNGNTEAFF. The chain couples TRBV30 to TRBJ1-1; no reliable D call. Trimming removed 2 bases at V and 1 base at J, with 5 bases between. CDR3 size: 12 residues. Germline assignment: CDR1 GTSNPN and CDR2 SVGIG (reference sequence). Full variable domain (remainder filled in from reference TRBV30 and TRBJ1-1): SQTIHQWPATLVQPVGSPLSLECTVEGTSNPNLYWYRQAAGRGLQLLFYSVGIGQISSEVPQNLSASRPQDRQFILSSKKLLLSDSGFYLCAWSNGNTEAFFGQGTRLTVV.

This rearrangement joins TRBV6-5 to TRBJ2-1; 7 nucleotides agree with TRBD2. Trimming took 1 base from V and 6 from J; bases not matched to a gene: 9. Germline V CDR1 and CDR2: MNHEY, SVGAGI. The length of the CDR3 is 16 residues. Here the CDR3 DNA reads TGTGCCAGCAGTTACTTTGGAACTAGCGCCCTCAATGAGCAGTTCTTC. Translating gives CASSYFGTSALNEQFF.

CDR3 DNA: TGTGCCAGCAGCCAAGATCAACTAGCGGCCGGAGATACGCAGTATTTT. The encoded protein is CASSQDQLAAGDTQYF. The genes are TRBV3-1 (or the pseudogene TRBV3-2) and TRBJ2-3; 8 nucleotides agree with TRBD2. V lost 0 bases to trimming and J lost 5 bases; unmatched junction nucleotides: 7. The CDR3 consists of 16 residues. Per the germline V gene, CDR1 is LGHDT and CDR2 is YNNKEL (reference sequence).

The CDR3 reads CASTPSGSDYGYTF. CDR3 in DNA: TGTGCCAGCACCCCCTCAGGATCCGACTATGGCTACACCTTC. The chain joins TRBV6-2 or TRBV6-3 to TRBJ1-2; D is undetermined. Germline loops: CDR1 MNHEY, CDR2 SVGEGT. The CDR3 totals 14 residues. Trimming pared 7 bases from V and 3 bases from J, leaving 15 bases between.

This chain connects TRBV6-5 to TRBJ1-5; weak D call: TRBD1 (6 bases). From germline, CDR1 is MNHEY and CDR2 SVGAGI. The CDR3 loop spans 14 amino acids. V dropped 2 bases and J dropped 7 bases, with 12 bases sitting between them. CDR3 DNA: TGTGCCAGCAGTTACAGGGGGGGCATCCAGCCCCAGCATTTT. Protein: CASSYRGGIQPQHF.

The J gene is TRBJ1-1, the V gene TRBV27, with a weak D call TRBD1 (6 bases). The ends were cut back, 4 bases at V and 2 bases at J, with 35 bases in the middle. The germline V gene has CDR1 MNHEY and CDR2 SMNVEV (reference sequence). The CDR3 is 22 residues long. DNA for the CDR3: TGTGCCAGCAGTTCCTCTCGACAGGTCCGTCAGTGGGGCGGATGGAAAAACACTGAAGCTTTCTTT. This sequence encodes CASSSSRQVRQWGGWKNTEAFF.

This sequence joins TRBV12-3 or TRBV12-4 and TRBJ1-2, with TRBD1 matching 9 bases. The CDR3 is 13 residues long. V was pared by 11 bases and J by 4 bases, with 8 bases of the junction left unmatched. In nucleotides, the CDR3 is TGTGCCGTAGCCCCGGGACAGGGCTATGGCTACACCTTC. Residues: CAVAPGQGYGYTF.

CDR3 amino acids: CASSQGENTEAFF. DNA of the CDR3: TGTGCCAGCAGTCAGGGGGAGAACACTGAAGCTTTCTTT. The chain links TRBV27 to TRBJ1-1, with 7 positions matching TRBD1. CDR1 is MNHEY, CDR2 SMNVEV, per germline (reference sequence). J was trimmed by 1 base and V by 5 bases; bases with no gene match: 1. This CDR3 has 13 amino acids.

CDR3 bases: TGCGCCAGCAGCTTGGCCTTAAGCGGGGGGACGAACACCGGGGAGCTGTTTTTT. Its protein product is CASSLALSGGTNTGELFF. The rearrangement uses TRBV5-1 and TRBJ2-2, with 9 bases fitting TRBD2. This CDR3 is built from 18 residues. Per germline, CDR1 SGHRS and CDR2 YFSETQ. Unmatched junction bases numbered 6, after V lost 0 bases and J lost 0 bases.

The V and J genes are TRBV7-3 and TRBJ2-1; D possibly uses TRBD1 or TRBD2 (5 bases each). The V end lost 4 bases, the J end lost 7 bases, and 17 bases lay between the germline ends. The CDR3 sequence is 15 residues long. CDR1 and CDR2 from the germline V gene are SGHTA and FQGTGA. The CDR3 DNA reads TGTGCCAGCAGCTCAAGGCCGGGACCCGGGAATGAGCAGTTCTTC. Its translation is CASSSRPGPGNEQFF. The full variable domain, in which reference TRBV7-3 and TRBJ2-1 provide the parts outside the CDR3, is GAGVSQTPSNKVTEKGKYVELRCDPISGHTALYWYRQSLGQGPEFLIYFQGTGAADDSGLPNDRFFAVRPEGSVSTLKIQRTERGDSAVYLCASSSRPGPGNEQFFGPGTRLTVL.

V is TRBV11-2 and J is TRBJ2-2, with unresolved D. This CDR3 comprises 15 residues. Germline-derived CDR1 and CDR2 are SGHAT and FQNNGV. Trimming removed 2 bases at V and 0 bases at J, with 7 bases between. The CDR3 region is CASSLYAANTGELFF. CDR3 DNA: TGTGCCAGCAGCTTATACGCTGCGAACACCGGGGAGCTGTTTTTT.

This clone was seen just once. The J gene is TRBJ1-1, the V gene TRBV4-2; 9 nucleotides align to TRBD1. The trim removed 6 bases at V and 6 bases at J, leaving 8 bases unmatched. This CDR3 is 14 amino acids long. The germline gives CDR1 LGHNA, CDR2 YNFKEQ. The CDR3: CASSRGQGGAEAFF. CDR3 coding DNA: TGTGCCAGCAGTCGGGGACAGGGTGGCGCTGAAGCTTTCTTT.

The rearrangement joins TRBV19 to TRBJ1-5; 8 nucleotides line up with TRBD1. The CDR3 is 15 amino acids. The V gene's germline CDR1 is LNHDA and CDR2 SQIVND (reference sequence). The J segment lost 3 bases and the V segment lost 3 bases, leaving 4 bases of the junction unmatched. The CDR3: CASSITTGVNQPQHF. CDR3 coding DNA: TGTGCCAGTAGTATTACGACAGGGGTCAATCAGCCCCAGCATTTT.

The chain has TRBV11-2 and TRBJ1-4; 8 nucleotides match TRBD1. With V trimmed by 5 bases and J by 7 bases, 9 bases remained unmatched. Germline assignment: CDR1 SGHAT and CDR2 FQNNGV. This CDR3 is 15 amino acids long. The CDR3 is CASSRVTGEGEKLFF. In nucleotides, the CDR3 is TGTGCCAGCAGCCGGGTGACAGGGGAGGGTGAAAAACTGTTTTTT.

This chain uses TRBV19 with TRBJ1-5; 7 positions match TRBD1. Losses at the gene ends were 8 bases for V and 2 bases for J; bases not matched to a gene: 21. CDR3 size: 19 residues. Germline CDR1 LNHDA, CDR2 SQIVND (reference sequence). The DNA of the CDR3 is TGTGCCAGTTCCAGGGGGGTAGGGCCTCTACCAGAAGGCAATCAGCCCCAGCATTTT. Its protein product is CASSRGVGPLPEGNQPQHF.

This clone was detected only a few times. The V and J genes are TRBV27 and TRBJ1-2, with 9 bases matching TRBD1. The length of the CDR3 is 15 residues. Germline V gives CDR1 MNHEY, CDR2 SMNVEV (reference sequence). V shed 11 bases, J shed 13 bases, and the junction held 23 bases outside the gene matches. The CDR3: CASSVGPRDRAPSTF. CDR3 in DNA: TGTGCCTCCTCAGTGGGCCCCCGGGACAGGGCCCCCAGCACCTTC.

This clone was recorded once. The chain couples TRBV3-1 (or the pseudogene TRBV3-2) to TRBJ1-6; possible D gene TRBD1, 6 bases. Germline V CDR1 and CDR2: LGHDT, YNNKEL (reference sequence). V was clipped by 4 bases and J by 7 bases, with 11 bases between them. The CDR3 totals 14 residues. The CDR3 spells CASSRRGANSPLHF. In DNA form, the CDR3 reads TGTGCCAGCAGCCGGCGGGGGGCCAATTCACCCCTCCACTTT.